The 25 T cell receptor beta chains in this list originate from one sample, sequenced in a study of blood T cells in healthy people across ages. Combining a sample-barcoded 5' primer with a J-beta primer mix, a second PCR ran for roughly 6 to 12 cycles. One entry per CDR3 protein, called by TCRdb with MiXCR from the 5' RACE reads. The table shows 1.4 million to 1.5 million distinct CDR3 sequences, with around two fifths occurring only once. The specimen sequenced was blood. Receptors originate from a woman between 18 and 30 years old in good health.

This sequence joins TRBV27 and TRBJ1-4; D gene uncertain. The V and J ends lost 5 bases and 6 bases respectively, with 10 bases between them. From germline, CDR1 is MNHEY and CDR2 SMNVEV (reference sequence). This CDR3 is 13 amino acids long. The CDR3 nucleotides are TGTGCCAGCAGTCGGTGGCGATATGAAAAACTGTTTTTT. It translates to CASSRWRYEKLFF.

V usage is TRBV12-3 or TRBV12-4 and J usage is TRBJ2-5; D might be TRBD2 (6 bases). The CDR3 has 14 amino acids. V dropped 6 bases and J dropped 3 bases, with 14 bases sitting between them. The CDR3 reads CASSKGTLEETQYF. CDR3 in DNA: TGTGCCAGCAGCAAAGGGACTCTTGAAGAGACCCAGTACTTC.

V and J are TRBV14 and TRBJ2-3; no clear D. The CDR3 length is 15 residues. Germline CDR1 and CDR2: SGHDN and FVKESK. Trimming stripped 1 base from V and 1 base from J, with 9 bases between. The CDR3 spells CASSQGVSRTDTQYF. The CDR3 bases are TGTGCCAGCAGCCAAGGGGTGTCCCGCACAGATACGCAGTATTTT.

This clonotype was found a few times. CDR3 residues: CASSLMGILGWDYGYTF. The CDR3 DNA reads TGTGCCAGCAGCTTAATGGGGATCCTTGGGTGGGACTATGGCTACACCTTC. V is TRBV7-2 and J is TRBJ1-2, with D unclear. The CDR3 extends over 17 amino acids. Germline V gives CDR1 SGHTA, CDR2 FQGNSA. V lost 2 bases, J lost 3 bases, and 19 bases lay in between.

This clonotype has more than one count but fewer than ten. The chain uses TRBV15 and TRBJ2-1; 10 positions agree with TRBD2. J was trimmed by 7 bases and V by 0 bases; bases with no gene match: 9. CDR1 is LNHNV, CDR2 YYDKDF, per germline (reference sequence). CDR3 length: 17 residues. The CDR3 is CATSRDRPAGGYNEQFF. Here the CDR3 DNA reads TGTGCCACCAGCAGAGATCGTCCAGCGGGGGGGTATAATGAGCAGTTCTTC.

This clonotype was counted between two and nine times. This sequence joins TRBV7-2 and TRBJ1-2; no firm D call. Per germline, CDR1 SGHTA and CDR2 FQGNSA. The V gene lost 2 bases and the J gene lost 8 bases, with 12 bases spanning the gap. The CDR3 loop spans 13 amino acids. The CDR3 bases are TGTGCCAGCAGCTTAAATCGGGGATTCGGCTACACCTTC. Its protein product is CASSLNRGFGYTF. Full variable domain (outside the CDR3, taken from reference TRBV7-2 and TRBJ1-2): GAGVSQSPSNKVTEKGKDVELRCDPISGHTALYWYRQSLGQGLEFLIYFQGNSAPDKSGLPSDRFSAERTGGSVSTLTIQRTQQEDSAVYLCASSLNRGFGYTFGSGTRLTVV.

The chain is built from TRBV7-2 and TRBJ2-4, with 13 bases fitting TRBD2. Germline V gene sequence: CDR1 SGHTA, CDR2 FQGNSA. The V and J ends lost 2 bases and 8 bases, in that order; junction bases with no gene match: 3. The CDR3 sequence is 15 residues long. The CDR3 sequence is CASSLTSGGADIQYF. The DNA of the CDR3 is TGTGCCAGCAGCTTAACTAGCGGGGGGGCGGACATTCAGTACTTC.

This clonotype was detected a few times. The rearrangement joins TRBV29-1 to TRBJ2-5; the D gene is possibly TRBD2 (6 bases). Trimming removed 7 bases from V and 3 bases from J, with 15 bases in between. Germline V gives CDR1 SQVTM, CDR2 ANQGSEA. This CDR3 is 13 amino acids long. Written as DNA, the CDR3 is TGCAGCGGAAGACTAGGCGTGGAAGAGACCCAGTACTTC. Its translation is CSGRLGVEETQYF.

The chain carries TRBV3-1 and TRBJ2-3, with a tentative D call TRBD2 (7 bases). The CDR3 has 16 amino acids. V gave up 2 bases and J gave up 6 bases, with 18 bases separating them. Germline lookup yields CDR1 LGHDT and CDR2 YNNKEL (reference sequence). CDR3 coding DNA: TGTGCCAGCAGCCAAACCCCGGGGGGCCTGGAGGATACGCAGTATTTT. Translation gives CASSQTPGGLEDTQYF.

The J gene is TRBJ1-5, the V gene TRBV6-6; D is possibly TRBD1 (5 bases). Germline values: CDR1 MNHNY, CDR2 SVGAGI (reference sequence). V was shortened by 5 bases and J by 1 base, with 21 bases between the two germline ends. The CDR3 runs 18 residues. CDR3 amino acids: CASSRPSRDLGSNQPQHF. CDR3 bases: TGTGCCAGCAGTCGCCCAAGCCGGGACCTAGGGAGCAATCAGCCCCAGCATTTT.

A word on this clonotype: A read error may account for a junction end that differs from germline. V is TRBV7-2 and J is TRBJ2-7; no reliable D call. Germline CDR1 reads SGHTA; CDR2 reads FQGNSA. CDR3 length: 12 amino acids. In DNA form, the CDR3 reads TGTGCCGGCAGCTTAAGTCACTACGAGCAGTACTTC. It codes for CAGSLSHYEQYF.

For the CDR3, the DNA is TGCAGCGTGATACAGGGAGATGAAAAACTGTTTTTT. Amino acids: CSVIQGDEKLFF. V usage is TRBV29-1 and J usage is TRBJ1-4; a possible D gene is TRBD1 (6 bases). This CDR3 is built from 12 residues. Germline V gene data show CDR1 as SQVTM and CDR2 as ANQGSEA. V was cut by 6 bases and J by 6 bases, with 11 bases left in between. Full variable domain (rest looked up from reference TRBV29-1 and TRBJ1-4): SAVISQKPSRDICQRGTSLTIQCQVDSQVTMMFWYRQQPGQSLTLIATANQGSEATYESGFVIDKFPISRPNLTFSTLTVSNMSPEDSSIYLCSVIQGDEKLFFGSGTQLSVL.

The gene calls are TRBV28 and TRBJ1-1; perhaps TRBD1 as D (5 bases). Trimming pared 10 bases from V and 6 bases from J, leaving 18 bases between. Germline V gene lookup returns CDR1 MDHEN and CDR2 SYDVKM. CDR3 length equals 13 residues. CDR3 nucleotides: TGTGCCACCCAGGGCAACCCGGAGGCTGAAGCTTTCTTT. Its protein product is CATQGNPEAEAFF.

This chain joins TRBV7-9 and TRBJ1-1; no definite D call. With 2 bases removed from V and 4 bases from J, the gap between germline ends came to 14 bases. The germline V gene has CDR1 SEHNR and CDR2 FQNEAQ (reference sequence). This CDR3 is built from 15 residues. The CDR3 sequence: CASSLSEGLFTEAFF. CDR3 bases: TGTGCCAGCAGCTTAAGTGAGGGTTTGTTCACTGAAGCTTTCTTT.

V usage is TRBV2 and J usage is TRBJ2-2; D not resolved. The length of the CDR3 is 10 residues. Germline V gives CDR1 SNHLY, CDR2 FYNNEI. V was trimmed by 8 bases and J by 7 bases, leaving 5 bases between them. The CDR3: CASQRGELFF. DNA for the CDR3: TGTGCCAGCCAGCGCGGGGAGCTGTTTTTT.

The chain uses TRBV11-1 and TRBJ2-1; TRBD1 aligns across 8 bases. With 9 bases clipped from V and 7 bases from J, the junction kept 14 bases outside the gene matches. Germline CDR1 SGHAT, CDR2 FQDESV (reference sequence). There are 15 residues in the CDR3. DNA of the CDR3: TGTGCCAGTAGTTCCTGGACAGGGATGCAGAATGAGCAGTTCTTC. It yields the protein CASSSWTGMQNEQFF.

The chain uses TRBV21-1 and TRBJ2-4. The J call is in doubt because the DNA end fits TRBJ2-7 better. TRBV21-1 is given as a pseudogene. This CDR3 spans 14 amino acids. The CDR3 protein is CASSKARVSHEQYF. The CDR3 DNA is TGTGCCAGCAGCAAAGCGCGGGTATCGCACGAGCAGTACTTC.

The chain couples TRBV12-3 or TRBV12-4 to TRBJ2-7; D not resolved. The CDR3 totals 13 residues. V dropped 5 bases and J dropped 5 bases, with 13 bases sitting between them. In DNA form, the CDR3 reads TGTGCCAGCAGTCTCCCGGGTGGAAACGAGCAGTACTTC. Its translation: CASSLPGGNEQYF.

This chain joins TRBV15 and TRBJ1-4; D possibly corresponds to TRBD1 (5 bases). Looked up from germline, CDR1 is LNHNV and CDR2 is YYDKDF (reference sequence). V was clipped by 0 bases and J by 5 bases, with 13 bases between them. The CDR3 loop spans 16 amino acids. CDR3 residues: CATSRDPTGTNEKLFF. CDR3 DNA: TGTGCCACCAGCAGAGACCCAACAGGTACAAATGAAAAACTGTTTTTT.

This clonotype was picked up a small number of times. The chain carries TRBV5-1 and TRBJ2-3; 7 bases line up with TRBD1. V was pared by 4 bases and J by 4 bases, with 9 bases of the junction left unmatched. Germline V gene data show CDR1 as SGHRS and CDR2 as YFSETQ. The CDR3 runs to 15 residues. CDR3 DNA sequence: TGCGCCAGCAGCCCACTGGACAGGAACGCAGATACGCAGTATTTT. It translates to CASSPLDRNADTQYF.

This clonotype was seen a few times. This rearrangement joins TRBV7-2 to TRBJ1-2; TRBD1 matches 8 bases. The CDR3 loop spans 14 amino acids. CDR1 SGHTA and CDR2 FQGNSA come from the germline V gene. Trimming took 6 bases from V and 8 from J; bases not matched to a gene: 11. In nucleotides, the CDR3 is TGTGCCAGCAGAACTACGACAGGGGTGGAAGGCTACACCTTC. Protein product: CASRTTTGVEGYTF.

The chain employs TRBV7-6 and TRBJ2-1; D is undetermined. V was cut by 2 bases and J by 0 bases, with 8 bases left in between. Looked up from germline, CDR1 is SGHVS and CDR2 is FNYEAQ. The CDR3 is 15 residues long. CDR3 sequence: CASSLFGVSYNEQFF. The CDR3 region has the DNA TGTGCCAGCAGCTTATTTGGCGTCTCCTACAATGAGCAGTTCTTC. Complete variable domain (other parts from reference TRBV7-6 and TRBJ2-1): GAGVSQSPRYKVTKRGQDVALRCDPISGHVSLYWYRQALGQGPEFLTYFNYEAQQDKSGLPNDRFSAERPEGSISTLTIQRTEQRDSAMYRCASSLFGVSYNEQFFGPGTRLTVL.

In its sample, this clonotype was seen a few times. This chain joins TRBV28 and TRBJ2-5; perhaps TRBD2 as D (6 bases). Looked up from germline, CDR1 is MDHEN and CDR2 is SYDVKM. V was cut by 9 bases and J by 5 bases, with 13 bases left in between. The CDR3 runs to 12 residues. CDR3 loop: CASGGQAETQYF. CDR3 nucleotide sequence: TGTGCCAGTGGAGGGCAGGCCGAGACCCAGTACTTC.

Concerning this clonotype itself: The junction departs from germline at one end; a sequencing error may be responsible. The chain recombines TRBV11-2 with TRBJ2-3, with D possibly TRBD1 on 5 matching bases. The germline CDR1 and CDR2 sequences are SGHAT and FQNNGV. This CDR3 is 17 amino acids long. DNA for the CDR3: TGTGCCGGCAGCCTTACTCCAAGGTCAATCAAGGGGGATACGCAGTATTTT. It is translated as CAGSLTPRSIKGDTQYF.

J is TRBJ2-1 and V is TRBV24-1, with TRBD2 identical over 8 bases. The CDR3 is 19 residues long. Trimming at V came to 2 bases and at J to 1 base, leaving 12 bases not matched to a gene. Germline loops: CDR1 KGHDR, CDR2 SFDVKD. The CDR3 spells CATSDSPGNSGNSYNEQFF. The CDR3 coding sequence is TGTGCCACCAGTGATTCGCCCGGAAATAGCGGGAATTCCTACAATGAGCAGTTCTTC.